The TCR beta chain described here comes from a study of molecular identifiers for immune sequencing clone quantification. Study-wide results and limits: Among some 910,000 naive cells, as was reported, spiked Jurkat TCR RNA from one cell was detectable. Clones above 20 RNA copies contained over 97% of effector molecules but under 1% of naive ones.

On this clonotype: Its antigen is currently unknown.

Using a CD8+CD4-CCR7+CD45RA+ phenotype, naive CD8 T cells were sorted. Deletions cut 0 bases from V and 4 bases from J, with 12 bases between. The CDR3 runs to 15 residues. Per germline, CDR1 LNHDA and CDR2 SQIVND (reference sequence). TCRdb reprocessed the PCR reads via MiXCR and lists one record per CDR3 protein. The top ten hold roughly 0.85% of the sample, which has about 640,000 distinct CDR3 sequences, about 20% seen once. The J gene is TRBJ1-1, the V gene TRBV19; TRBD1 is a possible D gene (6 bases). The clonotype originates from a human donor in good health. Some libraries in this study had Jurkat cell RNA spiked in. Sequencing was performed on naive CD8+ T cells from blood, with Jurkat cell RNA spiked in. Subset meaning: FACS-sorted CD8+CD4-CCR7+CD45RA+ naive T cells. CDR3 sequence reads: CASSIDLGGGTEAFF. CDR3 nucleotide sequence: TGTGCCAGTAGTATAGATCTAGGAGGGGGCACTGAAGCTTTCTTT.